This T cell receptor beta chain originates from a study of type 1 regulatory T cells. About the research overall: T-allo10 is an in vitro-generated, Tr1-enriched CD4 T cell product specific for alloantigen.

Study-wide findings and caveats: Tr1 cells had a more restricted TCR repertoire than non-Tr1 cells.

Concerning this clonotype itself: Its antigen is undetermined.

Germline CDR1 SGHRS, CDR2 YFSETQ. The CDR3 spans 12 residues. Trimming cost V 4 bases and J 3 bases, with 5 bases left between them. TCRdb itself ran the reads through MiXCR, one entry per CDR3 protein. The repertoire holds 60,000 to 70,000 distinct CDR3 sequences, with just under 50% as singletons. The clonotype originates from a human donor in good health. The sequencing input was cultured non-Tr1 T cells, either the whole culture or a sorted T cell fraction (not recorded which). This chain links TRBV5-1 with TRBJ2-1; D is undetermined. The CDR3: CASSENYNEQFF. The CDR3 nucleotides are TGCGCCAGCAGCGAAAACTACAATGAGCAGTTCTTC.